This passage covers 31 T cell receptor beta chains from one sample sequenced in a study of cytotoxic CD8 clonotypes in ibrutinib-treated CLL. The table came from immunoSEQ multiplex PCR; TCRdb's copy has only in-frame clones and leaves some out. The sample contains about 200,000 clones, about 72% of which appear only once. Sequencing was performed on PBMCs, taken after 24 months of ibrutinib treatment. The receptors here all came from a human donor with chronic lymphocytic leukemia.

This sequence joins TRBV7-9 and TRBJ1-2, with 10 bases aligning to TRBD1. V lost 4 bases and J lost 3; bases outside the gene matches: 11. Germline assignment: CDR1 SEHNR and CDR2 FQNEAQ (reference sequence). This CDR3 contains 17 residues. The CDR3 DNA sequence: TGTGCCAGCAGCTCACGACAGGGGGCTAGAACAGACTATGGCTACACCTTC. Translated, it gives CASSSRQGARTDYGYTF.

The J gene is TRBJ2-7, the V gene TRBV2; 7 bases fit TRBD2. There are 13 residues in the CDR3. The germline V gene encodes CDR1 SNHLY and CDR2 FYNNEI. With V trimmed by 10 bases and J by 7 bases, 13 bases remained unmatched. CDR3 protein: CANTRREGGEQYF. As DNA, the CDR3 is TGTGCCAACACCCGGAGGGAGGGTGGGGAGCAGTACTTC.

The chain has TRBV27 and TRBJ2-7; 12 nucleotides agree with TRBD2. Germline CDR1 MNHEY, CDR2 SMNVEV (reference sequence). The CDR3 has 15 residues. With V trimmed by 6 bases and J by 1 base, 4 bases remained unmatched. The CDR3 DNA is TGTGCCAGCAGCCTCGGGACTAGCGGGTCCTACGAGCAGTACTTC. Residues: CASSLGTSGSYEQYF.

The genes are TRBV18 and TRBJ2-7, with TRBD2 matching 9 bases. With 5 bases clipped from V and 1 base from J, the junction kept 6 bases outside the gene matches. Germline V CDR1 and CDR2: KGHSH, LQKENI. This CDR3 region has 15 residues. DNA of the CDR3: TGTGCCAGCTCAGCGACTAGCGGAACATCCTACGAGCAGTACTTC. As protein: CASSATSGTSYEQYF. The whole variable domain, filled in from reference TRBV18 and TRBJ2-7, reads NAGVMQNPRHLVRRRGQEARLRCSPMKGHSHVYWYRQLPEEGLKFMVYLQKENIIDESGMPKERFSAEFPKEGPSILRIQQVVRGDSAAYFCASSATSGTSYEQYFGPGTRLTVT.

This clone was counted only a few times. The chain has TRBV19 and TRBJ2-7; possible D gene TRBD1, 6 bases. Trimming stripped 3 bases from V and 3 bases from J, with 12 bases between. There are 14 residues in the CDR3. Germline CDR1 reads LNHDA; CDR2 reads SQIVND (reference sequence). The chain's CDR3 is CASSIPGQSYEQYF. The CDR3 bases are TGTGCCAGTAGTATCCCCGGACAGAGCTACGAGCAGTACTTC.

This chain uses TRBV7-2 with TRBJ1-5; 8 nucleotides align to TRBD1. This CDR3 contains 15 residues. CDR1 and CDR2 from the germline V gene are SGHTA and FQGNSA. V trimming: 6 bases; J trimming: 2 bases; junction bases outside the gene matches: 6. CDR3 loop: CASRLRGLGNQPQHF. CDR3 sequence (DNA): TGTGCCAGCAGGCTCAGGGGGCTGGGCAATCAGCCCCAGCATTTT.

This clone was detected only a few times. The gene calls are TRBV5-1 and TRBJ1-5; TRBD1 matches 7 bases. V gave up 4 bases and J gave up 0 bases; unmatched junction bases: 7. The germline CDR1 and CDR2 sequences are SGHRS and YFSETQ. This CDR3 contains 16 residues. CDR3 amino acids: CASSVGTGDSNQPQHF. Here the CDR3 DNA reads TGCGCCAGCAGCGTTGGAACAGGGGATAGCAATCAGCCCCAGCATTTT.

The V and J genes are TRBV18 and TRBJ2-1; D is perhaps TRBD2 (5 bases). Trimming cost V 3 bases and J 15 bases, with 18 bases left between them. The CDR3 has 13 amino acids. Germline V gene sequence: CDR1 KGHSH, CDR2 LQKENI. The DNA for the CDR3 is TGTGCCAGCTCACCCCCGGGGTTACGATCGGGGTTCTTC. The encoded protein is CASSPPGLRSGFF. Filled out from reference TRBV18 and TRBJ2-1, the complete variable domain reads NAGVMQNPRHLVRRRGQEARLRCSPMKGHSHVYWYRQLPEEGLKFMVYLQKENIIDESGMPKERFSAEFPKEGPSILRIQQVVRGDSAAYFCASSPPGLRSGFFGPGTRLTVL.

The table lists this clone with a few counts. CDR3: CASSMGSGSSQETQYF. Here the CDR3 DNA reads TGTGCCAGCAGCATGGGTAGCGGGAGTAGCCAAGAGACCCAGTACTTC. The rearrangement uses TRBV21-1 and TRBJ2-5; no DNA check was done on the table's D call, TRBD2. TRBV21-1 is reported as a pseudogene. This CDR3 is 16 amino acids long.

The genes are TRBV7-9 and TRBJ1-1; D remains ambiguous. The germline gives CDR1 SEHNR, CDR2 FQNEAQ (reference sequence). This CDR3 spans 13 amino acids. Trimming took off 1 base at V and 4 bases at J, with 7 bases between the two ends. The CDR3 reads CASSLGTGTEAFF. The CDR3 DNA sequence: TGTGCCAGCAGCTTAGGAACTGGCACTGAAGCTTTCTTT.

The table lists this clone with a few counts. The J gene is TRBJ2-1, the V gene TRBV2; the match to TRBD2 covers 11 bases. The CDR3 totals 14 residues. Germline V gives CDR1 SNHLY, CDR2 FYNNEI. V was clipped by 9 bases and J by 3 bases; unmatched bases: 4. CDR3 sequence reads: CASLTSGIYNEQFF. CDR3 DNA: TGTGCCAGTTTGACTAGCGGGATCTACAATGAGCAGTTCTTC.

The chain carries TRBV27 and TRBJ2-7; 7 nucleotides line up with TRBD1. The V gene end was trimmed by 5 bases and the J gene end by 3 bases; junction bases not matched to a gene: 7. CDR3 length: 14 residues. Germline V gene lookup returns CDR1 MNHEY and CDR2 SMNVEV (reference sequence). CDR3 protein: CASSIHRGFYEQYF. CDR3 bases: TGTGCCAGCAGTATACACAGGGGTTTCTACGAGCAGTACTTC.

This chain uses TRBV9 with TRBJ1-4; the D gene is possibly TRBD1 (5 bases). The germline V gene has CDR1 SGDLS and CDR2 YYNGEE. CDR3 length equals 14 residues. Trimming shortened V by 0 bases and J by 8 bases, and 11 bases separated the two germline ends. The CDR3 DNA reads as TGTGCCAGCAGCGTAGCATCAGGGCACGAAAAACTGTTTTTT. The encoded protein is CASSVASGHEKLFF.

The V gene is TRBV5-1, the J gene TRBJ1-1, with 11 bases fitting TRBD1. Per germline, CDR1 SGHRS and CDR2 YFSETQ. The V and J ends lost 6 bases and 5 bases, in that order; junction bases with no gene match: 6. This CDR3 is 14 amino acids long. The CDR3 sequence: CASTEGQGGTEAFF. The CDR3 DNA reads TGCGCCAGCACCGAGGGACAGGGGGGTACTGAAGCTTTCTTT.

The chain carries TRBV30 and TRBJ2-7; TRBD1 aligns across 7 bases. CDR3 length: 13 residues. V shed 7 bases and J 10 bases; nucleotides not matched to a gene: 16. The germline V gene encodes CDR1 GTSNPN and CDR2 SVGIG (reference sequence). CDR3 amino acids: CAYRDRSPGPQYF. Here the CDR3 DNA reads TGTGCCTACCGGGACAGAAGCCCGGGACCCCAGTACTTC.

This chain joins TRBV7-9 and TRBJ1-1, with no clear D. The CDR3 sequence is 12 residues long. V was clipped by 2 bases and J by 5 bases, with 6 bases between them. The germline V gene encodes CDR1 SEHNR and CDR2 FQNEAQ (reference sequence). The CDR3 is CASSLPRTEAFF. In DNA, the CDR3 is TGTGCCAGCAGCTTACCCAGGACTGAAGCTTTCTTT.

The chain couples TRBV9 to TRBJ2-7; D remains unclear. CDR3 length: 17 residues. The germline gives CDR1 SGDLS, CDR2 YYNGEE. V gave up 0 bases and J gave up 4 bases, with 20 bases separating them. The CDR3 reads CASSVGSWGINPYEQYF. The CDR3 DNA follows: TGTGCCAGCAGCGTAGGGTCTTGGGGAATTAACCCTTACGAGCAGTACTTC. Looking up the rest from reference TRBV9 and TRBJ2-7 gives the full variable domain: DSGVTQTPKHLITATGQRVTLRCSPRSGDLSVYWYQQSLDQGLQFLIQYYNGEERAKGNILERFSAQQFPDLHSELNLSSLELGDSALYFCASSVGSWGINPYEQYFGPGTRLTVT.

This clone was observed a handful of times. The chain carries TRBV6-6 and TRBJ1-2, with 11 bases identical to TRBD1. This CDR3 comprises 15 residues. The V gene end was trimmed by 1 base and the J gene end by 8 bases; junction bases not matched to a gene: 6. Germline values: CDR1 MNHNY, CDR2 SVGAGI (reference sequence). The chain's CDR3 is CASSYYGQGAGGYTF. For the CDR3, the DNA is TGTGCCAGCAGTTACTACGGACAGGGGGCCGGCGGCTACACCTTC.

This clone has just one count. V gene TRBV18 combines with J gene TRBJ2-7; 8 bases align to TRBD1. In germline, CDR1 is KGHSH, CDR2 LQKENI. The junction had 7 bases not matched to a gene; V was cut back by 2 bases and J by 4 bases. CDR3 size: 15 residues. CDR3 amino acids: CASSPNPGQEYEQYF. CDR3 DNA sequence: TGTGCCAGCTCACCAAACCCGGGACAGGAGTACGAGCAGTACTTC.

This clone has more than one count but fewer than ten. The chain carries TRBV19 and TRBJ2-3; 9 nucleotides line up with TRBD1. The germline gives CDR1 LNHDA, CDR2 SQIVND (reference sequence). This CDR3 is 16 amino acids long. V lost 5 bases and J lost 0; bases outside the gene matches: 6. The CDR3 loop reads CASSSQGARSTDTQYF. The CDR3, as DNA: TGTGCCAGTAGTTCACAGGGGGCGCGGAGCACAGATACGCAGTATTTT.

CDR3 loop: CASSLDRGLTDTQYF. CDR3 coding DNA: TGTGCCAGCAGCCTAGACAGGGGGTTGACAGATACGCAGTATTTT. The chain employs TRBV7-2 and TRBJ2-3; 9 bases are a match to TRBD1. This CDR3 spans 15 amino acids. Germline-derived CDR1 and CDR2 are SGHTA and FQGNSA. V gave up 5 bases and J gave up 3 bases; unmatched junction bases: 6. Supplemented by reference TRBV7-2 and TRBJ2-3, the full variable domain reads GAGVSQSPSNKVTEKGKDVELRCDPISGHTALYWYRQSLGQGLEFLIYFQGNSAPDKSGLPSDRFSAERTGGSVSTLTIQRTQQEDSAVYLCASSLDRGLTDTQYFGPGTRLTVL.

The chain joins TRBV28 to TRBJ2-7; no reliable D call. CDR1 and CDR2 (germline): MDHEN, SYDVKM. Trimming left V 3 bases short and J 0 bases short, with 6 bases between. The CDR3 contains 13 residues. The CDR3, as DNA: TGTGCCAGCAGTTTCATTACCTCCTACGAGCAGTACTTC. Amino acid sequence: CASSFITSYEQYF.

The DNA for the CDR3 is TGTGCCAGCAGCGCAGGGACAGGTTATAGCAATCAGCCCCAGCATTTT. Protein: CASSAGTGYSNQPQHF. The gene calls are TRBV5-5 and TRBJ1-5, with 8 bases identical to TRBD1. This CDR3 contains 16 residues. The germline gives CDR1 SGHKS, CDR2 YYEKEE (reference sequence). V shed 4 bases, J shed 0 bases, and the junction held 6 bases outside the gene matches.

The CDR3: CASNRDDRSYNEQFF. In DNA form, the CDR3 reads TGTGCCAGCAATCGGGACGACCGCTCCTACAATGAGCAGTTCTTC. This rearrangement joins TRBV25-1 to TRBJ2-1, with D perhaps matching TRBD1 or TRBD2 (5 bases each). Germline lookup yields CDR1 MGHDK and CDR2 SYGVNS. This CDR3 is 15 amino acids long. Trimming shortened V by 7 bases and J by 0 bases, and 13 bases separated the two germline ends.

This sequence joins TRBV11-1 and TRBJ2-7; 13 bases are a match to TRBD2. CDR3 length: 16 residues. CDR1 SGHAT and CDR2 FQDESV come from the germline V gene (reference sequence). V lost 5 bases to trimming and J lost 2 bases; unmatched junction nucleotides: 6. CDR3: CASSKGLAGRTYEQYF. The DNA of the CDR3 is TGTGCCAGCAGCAAGGGACTAGCGGGGCGAACCTACGAGCAGTACTTC.

The gene calls are TRBV28 and TRBJ2-7; D ambiguous. CDR1 and CDR2 (germline): MDHEN, SYDVKM. The CDR3 is 12 amino acids. Trimming removed 5 bases from V and 7 bases from J, with 12 bases in between. The DNA of the CDR3 is TGTGCCAGCAGTCCCTCAATTCGGGAGCAGTACTTC. Its translation is CASSPSIREQYF.

The chain combines TRBV11-3 with TRBJ2-2, with 9 nucleotides matching TRBD1. Unmatched junction bases numbered 3, after V lost 3 bases and J lost 7 bases. The germline CDR1 and CDR2 sequences are SGHNT and YENEEA. This CDR3 comprises 14 residues. The CDR3 loop is CASSFTGGYGELFF. In DNA, the CDR3 is TGTGCCAGCAGCTTTACAGGGGGCTACGGGGAGCTGTTTTTT.

The CDR3, as DNA: TGTGCCAGCGACCTTCCGGGATTTGCCAAAGCTTTCTTT. Its protein product is CASDLPGFAKAFF. This sequence joins TRBV2 and TRBJ1-1; D uncertain. Germline V gene data show CDR1 as SNHLY and CDR2 as FYNNEI. V gave up 8 bases and J gave up 9 bases, with 19 bases separating them. The CDR3 covers 13 residues. The variable domain in full, completed from reference TRBV2 and TRBJ1-1, reads EPEVTQTPSHQVTQMGQEVILRCVPISNHLYFYWYRQILGQKVEFLVSFYNNEISEKSEIFDDQFSVERPDGSNFTLKIRSTKLEDSAMYFCASDLPGFAKAFFGQGTRLTVV.

CDR3 residues: CASQGLAGATGELFF. Here the CDR3 DNA reads TGTGCCTCCCAGGGACTAGCGGGAGCCACCGGGGAGCTGTTTTTT. The chain has TRBV10-3 and TRBJ2-2; TRBD2 agrees at 14 bases. The CDR3 is 15 residues long. With V trimmed by 11 bases and J by 4 bases, 6 bases remained unmatched. Germline V gene data show CDR1 as ENHRY and CDR2 as SYGVKD.

The chain recombines TRBV4-1 with TRBJ1-1, with D uncertain. CDR1 and CDR2 from the germline V gene are MGHRA and YSYEKL. The CDR3 contains 14 residues. Trimming left V 0 bases short and J 4 bases short, with 9 bases between. CDR3 in amino acids: CASSQDLQGTEAFF. DNA of the CDR3: TGCGCCAGCAGCCAAGATCTCCAAGGCACTGAAGCTTTCTTT.

The chain employs TRBV6-5 and TRBJ1-2; 11 bases are a match to TRBD1. This CDR3 contains 15 residues. J was trimmed by 0 bases and V by 6 bases; bases with no gene match: 3. Germline V CDR1 and CDR2: MNHEY, SVGAGI. The CDR3 sequence: CASSGQGATNYGYTF. Here the CDR3 DNA reads TGTGCCAGCAGCGGACAGGGGGCAACTAACTATGGCTACACCTTC.